The clone carrying this T cell receptor (beta chain) was counted ten times or more. These data belong to a study of T cell repertoires in cytomegalovirus infection. Germline CDR1 SGHTA, CDR2 FQGNSA. This CDR3 contains 13 residues. The V end was cut by 5 bases, the J end by 4 bases, with 9 bases between. TCRdb independently ran MiXCR on the reads; one entry per CDR3 protein. The table has around 530,000 distinct CDR3 sequences, around a quarter seen once. The sequence was obtained from a human donor in good health (CMV status not recorded). Some clones in this sample may be carry-over from other donors' samples. V usage is TRBV7-2 and J usage is TRBJ1-5; the D is unclear. The material sequenced was PBMCs. The CDR3: CASSLRRNQPQHF. The DNA for the CDR3 is TGTGCCAGCAGCCTGAGGAGGAATCAGCCCCAGCATTTT.